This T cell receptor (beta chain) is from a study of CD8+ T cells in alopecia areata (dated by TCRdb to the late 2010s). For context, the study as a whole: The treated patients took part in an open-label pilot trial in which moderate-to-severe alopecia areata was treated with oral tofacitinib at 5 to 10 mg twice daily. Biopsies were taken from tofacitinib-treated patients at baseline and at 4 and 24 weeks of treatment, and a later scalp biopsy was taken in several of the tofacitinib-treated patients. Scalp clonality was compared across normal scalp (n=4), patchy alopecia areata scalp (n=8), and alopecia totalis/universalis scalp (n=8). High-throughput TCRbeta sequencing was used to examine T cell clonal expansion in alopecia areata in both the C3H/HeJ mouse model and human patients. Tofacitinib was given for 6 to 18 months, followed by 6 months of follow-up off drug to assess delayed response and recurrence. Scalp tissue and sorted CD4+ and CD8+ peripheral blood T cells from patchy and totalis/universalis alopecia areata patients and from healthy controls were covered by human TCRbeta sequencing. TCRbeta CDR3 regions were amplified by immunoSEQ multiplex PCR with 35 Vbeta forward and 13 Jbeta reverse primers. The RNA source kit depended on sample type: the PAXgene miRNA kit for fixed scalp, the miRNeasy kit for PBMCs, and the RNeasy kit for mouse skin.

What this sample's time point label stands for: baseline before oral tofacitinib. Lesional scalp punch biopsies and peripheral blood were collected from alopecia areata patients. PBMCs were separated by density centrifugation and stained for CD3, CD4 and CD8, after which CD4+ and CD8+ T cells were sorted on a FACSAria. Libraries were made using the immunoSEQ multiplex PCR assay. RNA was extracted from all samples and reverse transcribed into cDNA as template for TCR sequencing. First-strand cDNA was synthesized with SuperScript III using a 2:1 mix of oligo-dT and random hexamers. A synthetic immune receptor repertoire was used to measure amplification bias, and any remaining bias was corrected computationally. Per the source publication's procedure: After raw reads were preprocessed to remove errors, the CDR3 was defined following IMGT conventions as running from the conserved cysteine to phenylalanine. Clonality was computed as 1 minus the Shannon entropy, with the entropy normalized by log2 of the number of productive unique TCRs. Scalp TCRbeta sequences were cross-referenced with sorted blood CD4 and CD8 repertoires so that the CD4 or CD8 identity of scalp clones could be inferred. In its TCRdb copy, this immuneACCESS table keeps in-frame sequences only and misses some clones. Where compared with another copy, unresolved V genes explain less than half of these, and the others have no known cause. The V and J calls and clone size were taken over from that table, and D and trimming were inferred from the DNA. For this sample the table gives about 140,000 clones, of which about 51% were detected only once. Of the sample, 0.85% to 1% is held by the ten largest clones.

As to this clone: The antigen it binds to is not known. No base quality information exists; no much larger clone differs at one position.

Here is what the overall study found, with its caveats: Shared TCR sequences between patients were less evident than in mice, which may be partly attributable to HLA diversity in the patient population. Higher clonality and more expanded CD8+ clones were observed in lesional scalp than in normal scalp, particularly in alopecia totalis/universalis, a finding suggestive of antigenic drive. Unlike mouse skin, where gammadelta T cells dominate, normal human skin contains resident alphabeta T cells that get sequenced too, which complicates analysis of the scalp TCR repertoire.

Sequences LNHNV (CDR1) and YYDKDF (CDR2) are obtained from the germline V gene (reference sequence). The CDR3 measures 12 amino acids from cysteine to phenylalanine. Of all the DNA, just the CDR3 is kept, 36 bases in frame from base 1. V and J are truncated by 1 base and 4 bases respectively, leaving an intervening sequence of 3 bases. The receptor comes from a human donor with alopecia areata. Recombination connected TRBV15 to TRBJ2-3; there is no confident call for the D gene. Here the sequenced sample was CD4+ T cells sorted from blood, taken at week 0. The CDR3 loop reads CATSRAADTQYF. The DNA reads TGTGCCACCAGCAGAGCGGCAGATACGCAGTATTTT.